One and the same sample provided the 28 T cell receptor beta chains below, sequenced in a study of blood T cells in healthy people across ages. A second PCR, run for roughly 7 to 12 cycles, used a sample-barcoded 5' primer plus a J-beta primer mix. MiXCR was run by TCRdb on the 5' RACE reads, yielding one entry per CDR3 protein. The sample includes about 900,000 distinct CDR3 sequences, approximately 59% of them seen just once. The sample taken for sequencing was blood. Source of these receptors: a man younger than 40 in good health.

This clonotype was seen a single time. For the CDR3, the DNA is TGTGCCAGCAGTTTAGGGGAGCACGGGAGGCCCCAGTACTTC. It translates to CASSLGEHGRPQYF. This chain connects TRBV12-3 or TRBV12-4 to TRBJ2-4; 7 bases agree with TRBD2. This CDR3 has 14 amino acids. The V segment lost 1 base and the J segment 13 bases; nucleotides outside the gene matches: 10.

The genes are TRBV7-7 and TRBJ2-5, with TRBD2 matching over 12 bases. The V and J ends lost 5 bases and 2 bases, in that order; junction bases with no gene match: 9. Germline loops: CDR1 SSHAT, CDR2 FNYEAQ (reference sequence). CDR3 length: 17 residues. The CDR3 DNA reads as TGTGCCAGCAGCCTTAATGCACTAGCGGGGGGTCAAGAGACCCAGTACTTC. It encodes CASSLNALAGGQETQYF.

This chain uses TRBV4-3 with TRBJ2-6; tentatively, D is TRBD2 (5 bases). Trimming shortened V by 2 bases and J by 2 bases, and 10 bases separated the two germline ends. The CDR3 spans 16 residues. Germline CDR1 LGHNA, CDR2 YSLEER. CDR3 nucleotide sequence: TGCGCCAGCAGCCAAACCCCGGGGACTGGGGCCAACGTCCTGACTTTC. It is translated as CASSQTPGTGANVLTF.

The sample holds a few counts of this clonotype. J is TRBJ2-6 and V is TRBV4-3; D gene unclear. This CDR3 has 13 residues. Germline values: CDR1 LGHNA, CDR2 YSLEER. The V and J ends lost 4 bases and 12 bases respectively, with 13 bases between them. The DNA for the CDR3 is TGCGCCAGCAGCCGAGATCTCGGGCGCGTCCTGACTTTC. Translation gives CASSRDLGRVLTF.

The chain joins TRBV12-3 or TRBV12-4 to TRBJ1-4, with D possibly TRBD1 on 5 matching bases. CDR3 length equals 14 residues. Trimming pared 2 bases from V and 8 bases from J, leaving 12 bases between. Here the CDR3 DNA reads TGTGCCAGCAGTTTATACGGGGCGGGGGAAAAACTGTTTTTT. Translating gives CASSLYGAGEKLFF.

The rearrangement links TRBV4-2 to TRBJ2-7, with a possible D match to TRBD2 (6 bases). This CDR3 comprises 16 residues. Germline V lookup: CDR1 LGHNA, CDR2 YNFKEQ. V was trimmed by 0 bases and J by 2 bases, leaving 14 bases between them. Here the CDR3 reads CASSQDGGTGAYEQYF. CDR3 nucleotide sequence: TGTGCCAGCAGCCAAGACGGGGGAACGGGGGCCTACGAGCAGTACTTC.

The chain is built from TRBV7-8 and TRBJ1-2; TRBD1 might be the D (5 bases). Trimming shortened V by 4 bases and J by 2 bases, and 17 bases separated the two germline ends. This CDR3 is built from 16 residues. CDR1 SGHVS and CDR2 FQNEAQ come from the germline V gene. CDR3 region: CASSSPRTIRNYGYTF. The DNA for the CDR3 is TGTGCCAGCAGCTCTCCGCGGACAATACGAAACTATGGCTACACCTTC.

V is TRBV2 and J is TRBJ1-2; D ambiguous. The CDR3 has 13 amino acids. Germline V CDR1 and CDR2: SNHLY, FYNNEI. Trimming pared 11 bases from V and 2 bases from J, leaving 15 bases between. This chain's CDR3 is CASFWTGNYGYTF. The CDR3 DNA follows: TGTGCCTCCTTTTGGACGGGGAACTATGGCTACACCTTC. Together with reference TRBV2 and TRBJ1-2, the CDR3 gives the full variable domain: EPEVTQTPSHQVTQMGQEVILRCVPISNHLYFYWYRQILGQKVEFLVSFYNNEISEKSEIFDDQFSVERPDGSNFTLKIRSTKLEDSAMYFCASFWTGNYGYTFGSGTRLTVV.

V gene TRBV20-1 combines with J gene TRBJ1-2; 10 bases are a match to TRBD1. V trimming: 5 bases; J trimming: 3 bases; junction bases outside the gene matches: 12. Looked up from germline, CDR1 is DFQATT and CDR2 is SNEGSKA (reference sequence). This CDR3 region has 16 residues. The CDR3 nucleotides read TGCAGTGCTCCTCCGTGGGACAGGGGAGGAGACTATGGCTACACCTTC. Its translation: CSAPPWDRGGDYGYTF.

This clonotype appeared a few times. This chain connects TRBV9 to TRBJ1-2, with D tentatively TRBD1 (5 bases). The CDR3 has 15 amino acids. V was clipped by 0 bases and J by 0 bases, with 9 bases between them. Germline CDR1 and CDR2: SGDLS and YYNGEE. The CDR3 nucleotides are TGTGCCAGCAGCGTAGGGCAGGGTCCTAACTATGGCTACACCTTC. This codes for CASSVGQGPNYGYTF.

The CDR3 sequence is CATSDRQDTGELFF. DNA for the CDR3: TGTGCCACCAGTGATCGACAGGACACCGGGGAGCTGTTTTTT. The chain joins TRBV24-1 to TRBJ2-2; the D gene is possibly TRBD1 (6 bases). The CDR3 is 14 residues long. CDR1 is KGHDR and CDR2 is SFDVKD in the germline V gene. Trimming cost V 3 bases and J 3 bases, with 7 bases left between them.

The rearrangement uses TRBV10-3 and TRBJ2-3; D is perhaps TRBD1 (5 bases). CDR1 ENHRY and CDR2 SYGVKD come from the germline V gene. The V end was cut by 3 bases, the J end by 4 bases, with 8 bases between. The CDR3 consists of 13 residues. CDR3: CAISDLGPDTQYF. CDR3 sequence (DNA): TGTGCCATCAGTGATCTGGGGCCAGATACGCAGTATTTT.

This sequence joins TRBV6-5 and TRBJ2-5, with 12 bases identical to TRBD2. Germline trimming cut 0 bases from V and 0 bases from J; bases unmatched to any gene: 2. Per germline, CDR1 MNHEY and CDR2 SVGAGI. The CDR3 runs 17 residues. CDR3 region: CASSYSSSGGDQETQYF. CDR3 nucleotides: TGTGCCAGCAGTTACTCGTCTAGCGGGGGGGACCAAGAGACCCAGTACTTC.

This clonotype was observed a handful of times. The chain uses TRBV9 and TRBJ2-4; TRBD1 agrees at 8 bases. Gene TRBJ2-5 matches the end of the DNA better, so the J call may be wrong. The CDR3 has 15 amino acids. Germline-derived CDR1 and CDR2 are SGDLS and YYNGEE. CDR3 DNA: TGTGCCAGCAGCGTAGATGGAACAGGGGGGGAGACCCAGTACTTC. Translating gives CASSVDGTGGETQYF.

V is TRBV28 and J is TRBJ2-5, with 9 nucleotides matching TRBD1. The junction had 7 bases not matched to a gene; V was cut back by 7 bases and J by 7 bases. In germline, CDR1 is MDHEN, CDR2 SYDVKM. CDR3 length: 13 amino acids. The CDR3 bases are TGTGCCAGCACCACAGGGGGCCAGAGGACCCAGTACTTC. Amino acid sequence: CASTTGGQRTQYF.

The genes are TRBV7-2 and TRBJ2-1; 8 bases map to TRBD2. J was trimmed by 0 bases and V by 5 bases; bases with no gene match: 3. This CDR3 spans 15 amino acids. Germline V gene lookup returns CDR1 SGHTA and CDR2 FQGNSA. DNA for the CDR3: TGTGCCAGCAGCCGTACTAGCGGCTCCTACAATGAGCAGTTCTTC. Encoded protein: CASSRTSGSYNEQFF.

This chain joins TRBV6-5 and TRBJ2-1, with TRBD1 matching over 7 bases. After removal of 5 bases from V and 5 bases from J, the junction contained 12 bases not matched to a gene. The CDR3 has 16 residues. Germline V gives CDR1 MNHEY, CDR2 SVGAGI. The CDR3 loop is CASSKGQADRDNEQFF. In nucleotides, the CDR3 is TGTGCCAGCAGTAAAGGACAGGCCGACCGAGACAATGAGCAGTTCTTC.

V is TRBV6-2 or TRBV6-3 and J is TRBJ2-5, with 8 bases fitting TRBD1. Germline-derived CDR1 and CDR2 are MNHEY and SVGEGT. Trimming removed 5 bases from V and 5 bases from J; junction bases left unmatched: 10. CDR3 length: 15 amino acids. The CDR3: CASSNRQGRKETQYF. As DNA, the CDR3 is TGTGCCAGCAGTAATAGACAGGGGCGTAAGGAGACCCAGTACTTC.

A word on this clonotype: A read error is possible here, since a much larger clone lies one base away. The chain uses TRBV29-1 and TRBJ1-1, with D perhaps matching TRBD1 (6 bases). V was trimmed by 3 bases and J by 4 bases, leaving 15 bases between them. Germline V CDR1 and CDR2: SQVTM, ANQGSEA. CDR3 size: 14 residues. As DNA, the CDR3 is TGCAGCGTTGACGTGGGGGGCGCGAGCACTGAAGCTTTCTTT. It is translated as CSVDVGGASTEAFF.

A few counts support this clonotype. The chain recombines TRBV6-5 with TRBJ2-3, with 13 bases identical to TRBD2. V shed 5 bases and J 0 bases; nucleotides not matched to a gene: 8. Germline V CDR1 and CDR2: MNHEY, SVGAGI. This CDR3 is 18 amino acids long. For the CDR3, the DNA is TGTGCCAGCAGTCACCCGGGACTAGCGGGACCTAGCACAGATACGCAGTATTTT. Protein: CASSHPGLAGPSTDTQYF.

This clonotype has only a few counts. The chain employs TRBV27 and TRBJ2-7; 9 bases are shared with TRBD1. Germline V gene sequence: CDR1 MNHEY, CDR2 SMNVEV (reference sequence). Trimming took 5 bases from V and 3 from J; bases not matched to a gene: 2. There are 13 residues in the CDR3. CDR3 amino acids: CASSRTGVYEQYF. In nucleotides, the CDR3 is TGTGCCAGCAGTAGGACAGGGGTCTACGAGCAGTACTTC.

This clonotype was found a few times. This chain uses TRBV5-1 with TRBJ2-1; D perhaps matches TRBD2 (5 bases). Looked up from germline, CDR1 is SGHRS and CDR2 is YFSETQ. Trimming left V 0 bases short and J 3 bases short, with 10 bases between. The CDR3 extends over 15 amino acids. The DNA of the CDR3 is TGCGCCAGCAGCTTGGGTTTTAGCGACTACAATGAGCAGTTCTTC. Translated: CASSLGFSDYNEQFF.

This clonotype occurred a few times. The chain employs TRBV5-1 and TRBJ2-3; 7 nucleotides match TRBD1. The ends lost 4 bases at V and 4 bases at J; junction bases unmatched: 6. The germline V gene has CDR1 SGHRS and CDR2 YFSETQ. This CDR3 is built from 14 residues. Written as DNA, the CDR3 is TGCGCCAGCAGCGAGGACAGGCAAGCAGATACGCAGTATTTT. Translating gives CASSEDRQADTQYF.

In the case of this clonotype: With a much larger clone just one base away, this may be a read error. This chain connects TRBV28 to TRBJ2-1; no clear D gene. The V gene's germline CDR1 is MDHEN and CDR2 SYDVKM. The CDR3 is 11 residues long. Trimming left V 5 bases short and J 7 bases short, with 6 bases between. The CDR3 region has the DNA TGTGCCAGCAGTAACGGGAATGAGCAGTTCTTC. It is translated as CASSNGNEQFF.

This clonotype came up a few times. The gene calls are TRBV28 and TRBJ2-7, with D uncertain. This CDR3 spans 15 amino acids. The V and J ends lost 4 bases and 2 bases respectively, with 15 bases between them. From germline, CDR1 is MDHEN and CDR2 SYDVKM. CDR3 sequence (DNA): TGTGCCAGCAGTTCTGACGGCGCTTCTCCCTACGAGCAGTACTTC. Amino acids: CASSSDGASPYEQYF.

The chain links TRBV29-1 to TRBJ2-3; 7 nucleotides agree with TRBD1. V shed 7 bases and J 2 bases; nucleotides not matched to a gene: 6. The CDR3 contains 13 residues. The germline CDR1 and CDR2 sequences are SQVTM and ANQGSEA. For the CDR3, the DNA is TGCAGCGGTAGGACAGGTACCACAGATACGCAGTATTTT. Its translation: CSGRTGTTDTQYF.

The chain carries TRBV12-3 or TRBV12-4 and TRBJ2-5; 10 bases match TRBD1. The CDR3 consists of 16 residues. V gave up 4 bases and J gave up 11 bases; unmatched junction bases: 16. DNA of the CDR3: TGTGCCAGCAGTTCCACCGGGACAGGGGTCCTGGGTGAGCAGTACTTC. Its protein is CASSSTGTGVLGEQYF.

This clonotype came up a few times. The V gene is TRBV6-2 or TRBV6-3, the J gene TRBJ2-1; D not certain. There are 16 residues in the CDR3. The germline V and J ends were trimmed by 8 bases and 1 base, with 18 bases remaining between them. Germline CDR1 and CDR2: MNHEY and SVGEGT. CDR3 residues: CASSHPTGTSYNEQFF. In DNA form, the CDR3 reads TGTGCCAGCTCCCATCCGACCGGCACTTCCTACAATGAGCAGTTCTTC.